These 7 T cell receptor beta chains were sequenced from one sample in a study of blood T cell repertoires in COVID-19. Here immunoSEQ multiplex PCR was the method, and the copy in TCRdb shows in-frame clones only, minus some. The data show some 270,000 clones, approximately 85% seen once. Material: PBMCs or T cells enriched from blood (not recorded which). The source is a woman aged 45-59 years with acute COVID-19.

This chain joins TRBV9 and TRBJ2-7, with TRBD2 matching 9 bases. The junction had 6 bases not matched to a gene; V was cut back by 0 bases and J by 5 bases. The CDR3 totals 15 residues. Per germline, CDR1 SGDLS and CDR2 YYNGEE. CDR3 region: CASSVGAGGPDEQYF. The CDR3 DNA reads TGTGCCAGCAGCGTAGGGGCGGGGGGGCCCGACGAGCAGTACTTC.

The chain recombines TRBV3-1 (or the pseudogene TRBV3-2) with TRBJ2-7; tentatively, D is TRBD1 (5 bases). Germline CDR1 and CDR2: LGHDT and YNNKEL (reference sequence). This CDR3 region has 18 residues. V was shortened by 1 base and J by 2 bases, with 21 bases between the two germline ends. CDR3 coding DNA: TGTGCCAGCAGCCAAGCAGGGTTTGAGGACGTAAGTACCTACGAGCAGTACTTC. Its protein product is CASSQAGFEDVSTYEQYF.

The chain uses TRBV11-2 and TRBJ2-2; 7 bases align to TRBD1. V trimming: 5 bases; J trimming: 8 bases; junction bases outside the gene matches: 5. CDR3 length: 13 residues. The germline V gene has CDR1 SGHAT and CDR2 FQNNGV. CDR3 sequence (DNA): TGTGCCAGCAGCCCCCAGGGGGTGGGGGAGCTGTTTTTT. Protein: CASSPQGVGELFF. Drawing the rest from reference TRBV11-2 and TRBJ2-2, the complete variable domain is EAGVAQSPRYKIIEKRQSVAFWCNPISGHATLYWYQQILGQGPKLLIQFQNNGVVDDSQLPKDRFSAERLKGVDSTLKIQPAKLEDSAVYLCASSPQGVGELFFGEGSRLTVL.

This chain links TRBV5-1 with TRBJ1-1; 9 bases are shared with TRBD1. J lost 8 bases, V lost 3 bases, and 2 bases had no gene match. The CDR3 is 12 residues long. Germline V gene data show CDR1 as SGHRS and CDR2 as YFSETQ. The CDR3 is CASSSGTGEAFF. The CDR3 coding sequence is TGCGCCAGCAGCTCCGGGACAGGGGAAGCTTTCTTT.

The CDR3: CASSDGQGAGPYEQYF. In nucleotides, the CDR3 is TGTGCCAGCAGCGACGGACAGGGGGCGGGCCCCTACGAGCAGTACTTC. The V and J genes are TRBV9 and TRBJ2-7; 11 nucleotides match TRBD1. V lost 3 bases and J lost 2; bases outside the gene matches: 7. Germline loops: CDR1 SGDLS, CDR2 YYNGEE. The CDR3 has 16 residues.

This chain joins TRBV7-2 and TRBJ1-5; possible D gene TRBD1, 6 bases. Germline V gives CDR1 SGHTA, CDR2 FQGNSA. Trimming removed 5 bases at V and 6 bases at J, with 14 bases between. The CDR3 contains 14 residues. The CDR3 region has the DNA TGTGCCAGCAGCCTTGGGGGGGCGGGTCAGCCCCAGCATTTT. Amino acids: CASSLGGAGQPQHF.

This clone was seen only once. The chain carries TRBV20-1 and TRBJ2-3, with D possibly matching TRBD2 (7 bases). The CDR3 runs to 15 residues. Germline V gene lookup returns CDR1 DFQATT and CDR2 SNEGSKA (reference sequence). Trimming stripped 3 bases from V and 6 bases from J, with 19 bases between. The CDR3 reads CSASKGGALRDTQYF. As DNA, the CDR3 is TGCAGTGCTAGTAAAGGGGGGGCCCTGCGTGATACGCAGTATTTT.